This T cell receptor (beta chain) was observed in a study of blood T cells in healthy people across ages. The V end lost 3 bases, the J end lost 6 bases, and 9 bases lay between the germline ends. The CDR3 is 12 amino acids. CDR1 and CDR2 from the germline V gene are GTSNPN and SVGIG (reference sequence). This clonotype was seen more than once but under ten times. The second PCR ran roughly 6 to 11 cycles with a sample-barcoded 5' primer and J-beta primers. In TCRdb, the 5' RACE reads were re-called with MiXCR into one record per CDR3 protein. The sample lists around 870,000 distinct CDR3 sequences; less than 35% were seen once.

This TCR was recovered from a woman of 80 years or more in good health. Sequencing used blood. The chain has TRBV30 and TRBJ1-5; TRBD1 is a possible D gene (5 bases). The CDR3 loop reads CAWSRVSQPQHF. CDR3 coding DNA: TGTGCCTGGAGCAGGGTCAGTCAGCCCCAGCATTTT.